This T cell receptor beta chain emerged from a study of lymphopenia after photon versus proton radiotherapy. Germline loops: CDR1 KGHSH, CDR2 LQKENI. V gave up 6 bases and J gave up 5 bases; unmatched junction bases: 8. The CDR3 sequence is 15 residues long. Turning to this clone: The antigen is not known.

This table comes from immunoSEQ multiplex PCR, and its TCRdb copy is limited to in-frame clones, with some not included. In the table there are about 23,000 clones, approximately 91% of which are singletons. Findings and caveats of the study: A bigger post-nadir fall in TCR diversity correlated inversely with survival time in deceased patients. After the lymphocyte nadir, photon-treated repertoires showed oligoclonal expansion, especially of CD8+ Temra cells. Under photons, naive T cells and diversity fell while effector/memory populations rose.

Source: peripheral blood, taken from a patient treated with proton-based radiotherapy. This sequence joins TRBV18 and TRBJ2-2; 8 positions match TRBD1. The receptor was derived from a woman in her 70s with pancreatic cancer. Some clones in this sample may be carry-over from other donors' samples. The CDR3 region has the DNA TGTGCCAGCTCCCAAGACAGGGGCCGGACCGGGGAGCTGTTTTTT. Protein: CASSQDRGRTGELFF.